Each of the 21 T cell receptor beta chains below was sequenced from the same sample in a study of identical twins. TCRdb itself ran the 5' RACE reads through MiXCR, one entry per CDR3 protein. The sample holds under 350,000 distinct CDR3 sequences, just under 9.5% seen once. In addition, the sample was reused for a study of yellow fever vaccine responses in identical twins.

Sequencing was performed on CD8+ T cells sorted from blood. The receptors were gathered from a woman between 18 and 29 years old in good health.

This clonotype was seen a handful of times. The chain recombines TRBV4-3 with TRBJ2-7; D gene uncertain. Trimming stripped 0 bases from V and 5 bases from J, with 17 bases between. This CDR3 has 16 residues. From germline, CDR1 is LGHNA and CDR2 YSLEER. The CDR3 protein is CASSQDPLSSFHEQYF. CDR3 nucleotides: TGCGCCAGCAGCCAAGACCCCCTATCCTCCTTCCACGAGCAGTACTTC.

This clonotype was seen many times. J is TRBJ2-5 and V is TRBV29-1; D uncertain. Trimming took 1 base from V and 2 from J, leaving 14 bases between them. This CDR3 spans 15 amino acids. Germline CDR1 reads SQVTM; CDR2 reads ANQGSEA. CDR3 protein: CSVEVVWRSQETQYF. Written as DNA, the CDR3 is TGCAGCGTTGAAGTCGTGTGGCGGAGTCAAGAGACCCAGTACTTC.

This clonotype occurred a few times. CDR3 sequence: CASSQVKPSWGTSYEQYF. The CDR3 DNA is TGTGCCAGCAGCCAAGTTAAACCCTCCTGGGGCACCTCCTACGAGCAGTACTTC. The chain uses TRBV4-2 and TRBJ2-7; possible D gene TRBD1, 5 bases. V lost 1 base and J lost 0, with 19 bases in between. The CDR3 contains 18 residues. From germline, CDR1 is LGHNA and CDR2 YNFKEQ.

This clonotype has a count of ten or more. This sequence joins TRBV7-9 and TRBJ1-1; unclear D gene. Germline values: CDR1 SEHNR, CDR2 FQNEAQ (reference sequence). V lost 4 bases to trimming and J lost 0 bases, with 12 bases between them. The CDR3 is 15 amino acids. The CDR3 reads CASSSNRFMNTEAFF. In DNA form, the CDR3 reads TGTGCCAGCAGCTCTAACCGATTCATGAACACTGAAGCTTTCTTT. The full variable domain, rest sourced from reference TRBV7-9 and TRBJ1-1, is DTGVSQNPRHKITKRGQNVTFRCDPISEHNRLYWYRQTLGQGPEFLTYFQNEAQLEKSRLLSDRFSAERPKGSFSTLEIQRTEQGDSAMYLCASSSNRFMNTEAFFGQGTRLTVV.

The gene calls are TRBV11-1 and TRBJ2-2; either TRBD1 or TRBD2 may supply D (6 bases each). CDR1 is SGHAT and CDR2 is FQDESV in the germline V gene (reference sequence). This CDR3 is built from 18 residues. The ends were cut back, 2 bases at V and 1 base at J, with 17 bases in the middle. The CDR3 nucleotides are TGTGCCAGCAGCTTATTGGGGGGCAGAAATCAGAACACCGGGGAGCTGTTTTTT. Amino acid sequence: CASSLLGGRNQNTGELFF.

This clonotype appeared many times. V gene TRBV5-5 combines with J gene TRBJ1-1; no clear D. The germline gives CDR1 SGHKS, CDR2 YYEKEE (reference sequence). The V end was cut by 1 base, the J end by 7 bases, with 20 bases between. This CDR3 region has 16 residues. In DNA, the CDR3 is TGTGCCAGCAGCTTGACGGGGTTTGGAACAGCGGATGAAGCTTTCTTT. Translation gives CASSLTGFGTADEAFF.

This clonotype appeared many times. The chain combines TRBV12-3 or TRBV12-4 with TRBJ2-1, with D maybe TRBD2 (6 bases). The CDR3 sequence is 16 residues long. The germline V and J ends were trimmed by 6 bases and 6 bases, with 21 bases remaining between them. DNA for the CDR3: TGTGCCAGCAGAGCCAGTAGCGGTACTTATTCCAATGAGCAGTTCTTC. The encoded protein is CASRASSGTYSNEQFF.

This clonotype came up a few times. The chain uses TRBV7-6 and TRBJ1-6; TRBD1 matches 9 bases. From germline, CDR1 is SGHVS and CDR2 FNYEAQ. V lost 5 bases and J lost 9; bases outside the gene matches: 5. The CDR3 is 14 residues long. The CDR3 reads CASSPGQGFSPLHF. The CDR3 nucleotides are TGTGCCAGCAGCCCAGGACAGGGGTTTTCACCCCTCCACTTT. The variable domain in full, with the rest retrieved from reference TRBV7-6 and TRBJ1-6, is GAGVSQSPRYKVTKRGQDVALRCDPISGHVSLYWYRQALGQGPEFLTYFNYEAQQDKSGLPNDRFSAERPEGSISTLTIQRTEQRDSAMYRCASSPGQGFSPLHFGNGTRLTVT.

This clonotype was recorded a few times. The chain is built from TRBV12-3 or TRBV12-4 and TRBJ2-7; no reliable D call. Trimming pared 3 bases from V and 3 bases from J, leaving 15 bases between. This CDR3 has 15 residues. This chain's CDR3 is CASSFPQARDYEQYF. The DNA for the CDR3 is TGTGCCAGCAGTTTCCCGCAGGCCCGCGACTACGAGCAGTACTTC.

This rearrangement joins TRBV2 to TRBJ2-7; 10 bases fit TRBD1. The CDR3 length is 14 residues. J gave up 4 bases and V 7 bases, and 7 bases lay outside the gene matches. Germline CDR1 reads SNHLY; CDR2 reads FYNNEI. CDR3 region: CASNTGTGDYEQYF. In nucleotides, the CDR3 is TGTGCCAGCAACACCGGGACAGGGGATTACGAGCAGTACTTC.

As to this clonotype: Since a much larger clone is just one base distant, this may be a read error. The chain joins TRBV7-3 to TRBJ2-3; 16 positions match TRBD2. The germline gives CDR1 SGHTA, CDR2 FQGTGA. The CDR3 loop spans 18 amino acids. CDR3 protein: CACSPGTSGRGDTDTQYF. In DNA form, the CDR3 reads TGTGCCTGCAGTCCCGGGACTAGCGGGAGGGGAGACACAGATACGCAGTATTTT.

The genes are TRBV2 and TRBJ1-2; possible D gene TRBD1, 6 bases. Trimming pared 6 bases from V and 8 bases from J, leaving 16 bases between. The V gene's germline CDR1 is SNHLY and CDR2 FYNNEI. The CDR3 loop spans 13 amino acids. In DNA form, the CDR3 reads TGTGCCAGCAGACCCGAGGGGGGGCAAGGCTACACCTTC. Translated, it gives CASRPEGGQGYTF.

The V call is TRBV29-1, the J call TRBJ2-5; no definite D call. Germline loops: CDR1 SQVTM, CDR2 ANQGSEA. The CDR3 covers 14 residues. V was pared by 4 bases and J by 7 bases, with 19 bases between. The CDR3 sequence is CSVGPRHPGGTQYF. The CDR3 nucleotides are TGCAGCGTTGGTCCGCGGCACCCGGGCGGGACCCAGTACTTC.

CDR3 amino acids: CATHHGSRQDTQYF. The CDR3 nucleotides are TGTGCCACCCACCATGGGAGCCGACAAGATACGCAGTATTTT. The V gene is TRBV15, the J gene TRBJ2-3; tentative D call: TRBD2 (5 bases). The CDR3 loop spans 14 amino acids. V gave up 8 bases and J gave up 5 bases, with 17 bases separating them. Germline CDR1 and CDR2: LNHNV and YYDKDF (reference sequence).

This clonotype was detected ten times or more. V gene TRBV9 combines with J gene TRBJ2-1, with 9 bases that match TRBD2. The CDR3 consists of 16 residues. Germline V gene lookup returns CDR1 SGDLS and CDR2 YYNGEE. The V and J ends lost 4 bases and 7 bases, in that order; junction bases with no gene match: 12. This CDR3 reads CASSPETSGGPNEQFF. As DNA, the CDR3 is TGTGCCAGCAGCCCGGAGACTAGCGGAGGGCCTAATGAGCAGTTCTTC. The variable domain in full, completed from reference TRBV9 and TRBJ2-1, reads DSGVTQTPKHLITATGQRVTLRCSPRSGDLSVYWYQQSLDQGLQFLIQYYNGEERAKGNILERFSAQQFPDLHSELNLSSLELGDSALYFCASSPETSGGPNEQFFGPGTRLTVL.

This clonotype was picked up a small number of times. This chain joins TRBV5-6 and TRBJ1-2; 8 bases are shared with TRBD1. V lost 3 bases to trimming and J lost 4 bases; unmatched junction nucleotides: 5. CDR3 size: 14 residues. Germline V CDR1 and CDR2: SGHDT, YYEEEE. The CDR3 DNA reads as TGTGCCAGCAGCTCGACAGGGGTGATCTATGGCTACACCTTC. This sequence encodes CASSSTGVIYGYTF.

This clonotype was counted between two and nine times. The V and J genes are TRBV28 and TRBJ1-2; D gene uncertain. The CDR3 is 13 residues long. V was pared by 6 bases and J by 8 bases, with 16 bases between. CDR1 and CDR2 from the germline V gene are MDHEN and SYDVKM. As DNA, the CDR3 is TGTGCCAGCAGCCCGCCAATTGACATCGGCTACACCTTC. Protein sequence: CASSPPIDIGYTF.

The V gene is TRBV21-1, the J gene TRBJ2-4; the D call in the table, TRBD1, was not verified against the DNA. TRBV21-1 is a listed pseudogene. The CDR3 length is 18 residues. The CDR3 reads CASSNKGPGESAKNIQYF. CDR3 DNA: TGTGCCAGCAGCAATAAAGGTCCGGGGGAAAGTGCCAAAAACATTCAGTACTTC.

The CDR3 DNA is TGTGCCAGCAGCTTGGGACTCTCCGAGCAGTACTTC. As protein: CASSLGLSEQYF. This chain links TRBV5-6 with TRBJ2-7, with D hard to call. CDR3 length equals 12 residues. Germline CDR1 is SGHDT and CDR2 is YYEEEE. Trimming took 0 bases from V and 6 from J, leaving 7 bases between them. The whole variable domain, filled in from reference TRBV5-6 and TRBJ2-7, reads DAGVTQSPTHLIKTRGQQVTLRCSPKSGHDTVSWYQQALGQGPQFIFQYYEEEERQRGNFPDRFSGHQFPNYSSELNVNALLLGDSALYLCASSLGLSEQYFGPGTRLTVT.

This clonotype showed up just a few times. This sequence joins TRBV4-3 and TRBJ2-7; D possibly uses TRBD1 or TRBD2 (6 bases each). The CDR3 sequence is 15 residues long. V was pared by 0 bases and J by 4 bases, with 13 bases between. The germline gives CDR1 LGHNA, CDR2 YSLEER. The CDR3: CASSQEGGYPYEQYF. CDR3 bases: TGCGCCAGCAGCCAAGAAGGGGGGTACCCGTACGAGCAGTACTTC.

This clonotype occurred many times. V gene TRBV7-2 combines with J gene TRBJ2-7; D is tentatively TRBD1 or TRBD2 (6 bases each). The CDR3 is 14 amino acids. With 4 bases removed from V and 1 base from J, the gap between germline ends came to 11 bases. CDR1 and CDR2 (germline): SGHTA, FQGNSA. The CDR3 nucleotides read TGTGCCAGCAGCTGGGGGGCCGAGTCCTACGAGCAGTACTTC. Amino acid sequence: CASSWGAESYEQYF.